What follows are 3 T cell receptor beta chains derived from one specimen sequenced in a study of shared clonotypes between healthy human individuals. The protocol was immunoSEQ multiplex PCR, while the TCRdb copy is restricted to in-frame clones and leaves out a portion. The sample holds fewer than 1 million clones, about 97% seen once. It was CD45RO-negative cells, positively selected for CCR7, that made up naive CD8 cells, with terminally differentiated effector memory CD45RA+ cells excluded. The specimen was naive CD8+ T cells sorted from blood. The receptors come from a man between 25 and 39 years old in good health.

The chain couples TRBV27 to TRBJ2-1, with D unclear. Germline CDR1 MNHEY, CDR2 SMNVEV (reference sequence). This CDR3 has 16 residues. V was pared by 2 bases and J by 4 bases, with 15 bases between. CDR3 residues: CASSLNPSNPYNEQFF. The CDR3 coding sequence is TGTGCCAGCAGTTTAAATCCCAGCAACCCGTACAATGAGCAGTTCTTC.

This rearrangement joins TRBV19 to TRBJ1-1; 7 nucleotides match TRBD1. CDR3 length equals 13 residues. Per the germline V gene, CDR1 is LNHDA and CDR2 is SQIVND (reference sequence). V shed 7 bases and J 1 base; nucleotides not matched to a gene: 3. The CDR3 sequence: CASIGQANTEAFF. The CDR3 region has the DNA TGTGCCAGTATTGGACAGGCGAACACTGAAGCTTTCTTT.

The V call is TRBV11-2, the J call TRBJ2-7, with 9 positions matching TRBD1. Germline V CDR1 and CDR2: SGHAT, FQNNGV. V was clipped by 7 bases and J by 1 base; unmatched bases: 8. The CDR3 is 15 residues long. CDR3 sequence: CASTKAGQGSYEQYF. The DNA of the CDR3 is TGTGCCAGCACTAAAGCGGGACAGGGATCCTACGAGCAGTACTTC.